The 30 T cell receptor beta chains presented below share a single source sample, sequenced in a study of blood T cells in healthy people across ages (dated by TCRdb to the mid-2010s). The receptor library was made with 5' RACE. The instrument given in TCRdb is Illumina HiSeq 2500. The second PCR ran for about 6 to 12 cycles and used a J-beta primer mix along with a sample-barcoded 5' primer. The public sequencing data were trimmed at Q25 with fastp and processed into clonotypes with MiXCR by TCRdb, which kept only in-frame beta chains. Every entry covers one CDR3 protein and lists the most common genes and DNA from its rows. Within this sample are approximately 960,000 distinct CDR3 sequences, with 25% to 30% of them counted one time only. The ten largest make up roughly 10% of the sample. These records were also assigned to another study, of T cells of mothers and their children.

Sequencing was carried out using blood. The receptors stem from a woman in her thirties or forties in good health.

This clonotype was observed a few times. The CDR3 protein is CASSLRGHGGYTF. Here the CDR3 DNA reads TGTGCCAGCAGTTTACGGGGGCACGGGGGCTACACCTTC. The J gene is TRBJ1-2, the V gene TRBV12-3 or TRBV12-4, with D possibly TRBD1 on 6 matching bases. There are 13 residues in the CDR3. Trimming shortened V by 2 bases and J by 8 bases, and 12 bases separated the two germline ends.

The CDR3 region has the DNA TGCGCCAGCAGCCAAGATCCCACGGACTATAGCAATCAGCCCCAGCATTTT. Protein: CASSQDPTDYSNQPQHF. This sequence joins TRBV4-1 and TRBJ1-5; no clear D gene. From germline, CDR1 is MGHRA and CDR2 YSYEKL. V was shortened by 0 bases and J by 0 bases, with 12 bases between the two germline ends. There are 17 residues in the CDR3.

This clonotype was detected only a few times. Written as DNA, the CDR3 is TGTGCCATCAGTCTTACAGGGAACACTGAAGCTTTCTTT. Protein product: CAISLTGNTEAFF. The rearrangement joins TRBV10-3 to TRBJ1-1, with D possibly being TRBD1 (5 bases). The V and J ends lost 5 bases and 1 base respectively, with 8 bases between them. This CDR3 region has 13 residues. CDR1 ENHRY and CDR2 SYGVKD come from the germline V gene.

The chain couples TRBV7-3 to TRBJ2-7, with D tentatively TRBD1 (5 bases). The germline gives CDR1 SGHTA, CDR2 FQGTGA. V was cut by 5 bases and J by 0 bases, with 17 bases left in between. The CDR3 consists of 16 residues. CDR3 DNA: TGTGCCAGCAGCCCCACGACAGCGTTCAGCTCCTACGAGCAGTACTTC. Translation: CASSPTTAFSSYEQYF.

This clonotype has ten or more counts. V gene TRBV4-1 combines with J gene TRBJ2-1; D remains unclear. The CDR3 has 15 amino acids. The ends were cut back, 0 bases at V and 2 bases at J, with 8 bases in the middle. Germline CDR1 reads MGHRA; CDR2 reads YSYEKL. CDR3 protein: CASSQDASAYNEQFF. The CDR3 nucleotides read TGCGCCAGCAGCCAAGATGCATCAGCCTACAATGAGCAGTTCTTC.

This clonotype was picked up a small number of times. The rearrangement joins TRBV10-3 to TRBJ1-4, with a weak D call TRBD1 (5 bases). There are 15 residues in the CDR3. Per germline, CDR1 ENHRY and CDR2 SYGVKD. V lost 0 bases and J lost 5, with 10 bases in between. CDR3 nucleotides: TGTGCCATCAGTGAGTCGGGCAGGGAGAATGAAAAACTGTTTTTT. Encoded protein: CAISESGRENEKLFF.

The rearrangement links TRBV27 to TRBJ2-1; D possibly corresponds to TRBD1 (5 bases). The CDR3 totals 15 residues. CDR1 MNHEY and CDR2 SMNVEV come from the germline V gene (reference sequence). Trimming removed 5 bases at V and 2 bases at J, with 13 bases between. The CDR3 DNA reads TGTGCCAGCAGTGCCGAGTGGGGCCCCTACAATGAGCAGTTCTTC. As protein: CASSAEWGPYNEQFF.

This clonotype showed up just a few times. The V and J genes are TRBV7-3 and TRBJ2-2; 7 bases agree with TRBD1. Looked up from germline, CDR1 is SGHTA and CDR2 is FQGTGA. This CDR3 is 15 amino acids long. J gave up 3 bases and V 2 bases, and 3 bases lay outside the gene matches. CDR3 coding DNA: TGTGCCAGCAGCTTATACACAGGGGACACCGGGGAGCTGTTTTTT. It translates to CASSLYTGDTGELFF.

This clonotype was seen at least ten times. J is TRBJ1-2 and V is TRBV7-2, with unresolved D. From germline, CDR1 is SGHTA and CDR2 FQGNSA. Deletions cut 5 bases from V and 8 bases from J, with 21 bases between. The length of the CDR3 is 15 residues. DNA for the CDR3: TGTGCCAGCAGCCAAGGCCCAGGATGGGTCCGGGGCTACACCTTC. Translation: CASSQGPGWVRGYTF.

Many counts were recorded for this clonotype. This chain joins TRBV5-5 and TRBJ2-5; D gene uncertain. Trimming shortened V by 3 bases and J by 5 bases, and 17 bases separated the two germline ends. Germline V gene lookup returns CDR1 SGHKS and CDR2 YYEKEE (reference sequence). The CDR3 length is 15 residues. The CDR3 sequence: CASSSKMPRLETQYF. CDR3 in DNA: TGTGCCAGCAGCTCGAAGATGCCAAGGTTGGAGACCCAGTACTTC.

This chain uses TRBV27 with TRBJ1-4, with TRBD1 as a possible D gene (5 bases). Trimming cost V 6 bases and J 8 bases, with 19 bases left between them. The CDR3 totals 15 residues. CDR1 MNHEY and CDR2 SMNVEV come from the germline V gene (reference sequence). The CDR3 nucleotides are TGTGCCAGCAGCAACCTCGGGGGAGCCCCGGAAAAACTGTTTTTT. Translating it yields CASSNLGGAPEKLFF.

For the CDR3, the DNA is TGTGCCAGCAGCTCCCTAGGTGGGACACCTGAAGCTTTCTTT. Translated, it gives CASSSLGGTPEAFF. The chain combines TRBV7-2 with TRBJ1-1; D perhaps matches TRBD1 (6 bases). The CDR3 covers 14 residues. Germline CDR1 is SGHTA and CDR2 is FQGNSA. Deletions cut 4 bases from V and 6 bases from J, with 15 bases between.

The table lists this clonotype with a few counts. The rearrangement uses TRBV12-3 or TRBV12-4 and TRBJ1-2; D might be TRBD1 (5 bases). V gave up 4 bases and J gave up 1 base, with 16 bases separating them. CDR3 size: 16 residues. For the CDR3, the DNA is TGTGCCAGCAGTTATACCGTGACAGACTTTAACTATGGCTACACCTTC. This sequence encodes CASSYTVTDFNYGYTF.

V gene TRBV20-1 combines with J gene TRBJ1-2, with D tentatively TRBD1 (5 bases). The ends were cut back, 3 bases at V and 8 bases at J, with 16 bases in the middle. This CDR3 has 13 amino acids. From germline, CDR1 is DFQATT and CDR2 SNEGSKA (reference sequence). The CDR3, as DNA: TGCAGTGCTAGGCTGGGCAGGGAAAAAGGCTACACCTTC. Protein product: CSARLGREKGYTF.

This clonotype was found a few times. The rearrangement links TRBV5-1 to TRBJ2-1, with TRBD1 matching 8 bases. V lost 4 bases and J lost 5; bases outside the gene matches: 11. The CDR3 runs to 16 residues. Germline V gives CDR1 SGHRS, CDR2 YFSETQ. The CDR3 is CASSPSDRGKHNEQFF. CDR3 DNA sequence: TGCGCCAGCAGCCCCTCCGACAGGGGTAAACACAATGAGCAGTTCTTC. The variable domain in full, completed from reference TRBV5-1 and TRBJ2-1, reads KAGVTQTPRYLIKTRGQQVTLSCSPISGHRSVSWYQQTPGQGLQFLFEYFSETQRNKGNFPGRFSGRQFSNSRSEMNVSTLELGDSALYLCASSPSDRGKHNEQFFGPGTRLTVL.

The V and J genes are TRBV4-2 and TRBJ2-5; TRBD1 agrees at 7 bases. J lost 10 bases, V lost 4 bases, and 12 bases had no gene match. The CDR3 consists of 14 residues. The V gene's germline CDR1 is LGHNA and CDR2 YNFKEQ. CDR3 in amino acids: CASSPGQASTHQYF. The DNA of the CDR3 is TGTGCCAGCAGCCCAGGACAGGCATCCACCCACCAGTACTTC.

This clonotype was detected only a few times. The chain recombines TRBV7-9 with TRBJ1-4; D gene ambiguous. The CDR3 spans 13 residues. Trimming took 6 bases from V and 6 from J, leaving 11 bases between them. Germline V gene lookup returns CDR1 SEHNR and CDR2 FQNEAQ (reference sequence). The CDR3 bases are TGTGCCAGCAGTAGCCGGGGAGATGAAAAACTGTTTTTT. Its translation: CASSSRGDEKLFF.

This clonotype was detected a few times. The V and J genes are TRBV4-1 and TRBJ2-3, with a possible D match to TRBD2 (7 bases). The CDR3 runs to 17 residues. Trimming pared 0 bases from V and 4 bases from J, leaving 17 bases between. The germline V gene encodes CDR1 MGHRA and CDR2 YSYEKL. CDR3 loop: CASSQEIVGGAADTQYF. CDR3 nucleotides: TGCGCCAGCAGCCAAGAGATTGTTGGGGGGGCCGCAGATACGCAGTATTTT.

This clonotype was recorded many times. This chain connects TRBV7-2 to TRBJ1-4; 9 positions match TRBD1. This CDR3 region has 14 residues. Germline lookup yields CDR1 SGHTA and CDR2 FQGNSA. J was trimmed by 8 bases and V by 5 bases; bases with no gene match: 6. CDR3 DNA: TGTGCCAGCAGCGGGACAGGGCGAGGGGAAAAACTGTTTTTT. Translating gives CASSGTGRGEKLFF.

The chain joins TRBV20-1 to TRBJ2-1, with 9 positions matching TRBD2. Germline loops: CDR1 DFQATT, CDR2 SNEGSKA (reference sequence). The V gene end was trimmed by 1 base and the J gene end by 4 bases; junction bases not matched to a gene: 5. This CDR3 is built from 15 residues. CDR3 protein: CSARVSGLAYNEQFF. The CDR3 nucleotides are TGCAGTGCTAGAGTTTCGGGACTAGCTTACAATGAGCAGTTCTTC.

The rearrangement joins TRBV6-5 to TRBJ2-4; D might be TRBD2 (7 bases). The V gene's germline CDR1 is MNHEY and CDR2 SVGAGI. This CDR3 is 14 amino acids long. V gave up 7 bases and J gave up 13 bases, with 23 bases separating them. The CDR3: CASKGGPSYNEQYF. As DNA, the CDR3 is TGTGCCAGCAAGGGGGGGCCATCCTACAATGAGCAGTACTTC.

This clonotype was found a few times. This chain joins TRBV7-9 and TRBJ1-5; D not certain. Trimming stripped 3 bases from V and 2 bases from J, with 5 bases between. The CDR3 runs 13 residues. Germline V gene sequence: CDR1 SEHNR, CDR2 FQNEAQ (reference sequence). The DNA for the CDR3 is TGTGCCAGCAGCTTTTTTGGCAATCAGCCCCAGCATTTT. It encodes CASSFFGNQPQHF.

In its sample, this clonotype was seen many times. V is TRBV29-1 and J is TRBJ1-1; D is ambiguous. V lost 2 bases, J lost 0 bases, and 7 bases lay in between. This CDR3 contains 13 residues. The germline V gene encodes CDR1 SQVTM and CDR2 ANQGSEA. The CDR3 region is CSVEPQLNTEAFF. In DNA, the CDR3 is TGCAGCGTTGAACCCCAGCTGAACACTGAAGCTTTCTTT.

This clonotype was seen repeatedly, ten times or more. The gene calls are TRBV10-3 and TRBJ1-2; D is unclear. Per germline, CDR1 ENHRY and CDR2 SYGVKD. Trimming shortened V by 2 bases and J by 4 bases, and 14 bases separated the two germline ends. CDR3 length equals 15 residues. CDR3 protein: CAISEMDRAAYGYTF. CDR3 in DNA: TGTGCCATCAGTGAGATGGATAGGGCAGCCTATGGCTACACCTTC.

This clonotype has only a few counts. With a much larger clone just one base away, this may be a read error. The J gene is TRBJ2-1, the V gene TRBV9, with 9 positions matching TRBD1. J was trimmed by 13 bases and V by 1 base; bases with no gene match: 12. The CDR3 totals 15 residues. Germline V gene lookup returns CDR1 SGDLS and CDR2 YYNGEE. CDR3: CASSVSPGQGETQFF. In DNA, the CDR3 is TGTGCCAGCAGCGTATCCCCGGGACAGGGAGAGACCCAGTTCTTC.

CDR3: CASSESPRGVSDTQYF. The CDR3 coding sequence is TGTGCCAGCAGTGAATCCCCTCGTGGGGTGTCAGATACGCAGTATTTT. The V and J genes are TRBV6-4 and TRBJ2-3; D is unclear. Trimming cost V 3 bases and J 4 bases, with 17 bases left between them. The V gene's germline CDR1 is MRHNA and CDR2 SNTAGT. The CDR3 sequence is 16 residues long.

The V call is TRBV7-3, the J call TRBJ2-1, with D maybe TRBD2 (5 bases). The V end was cut by 3 bases, the J end by 10 bases, with 13 bases between. This CDR3 comprises 13 residues. CDR1 and CDR2 from the germline V gene are SGHTA and FQGTGA. The CDR3 loop reads CASSFETPGEQFF. In nucleotides, the CDR3 is TGTGCCAGCAGCTTCGAGACTCCGGGGGAGCAGTTCTTC.

This clonotype was picked up a small number of times. The rearrangement links TRBV15 to TRBJ2-7; 8 bases agree with TRBD1. The CDR3 is 14 residues long. Germline loops: CDR1 LNHNV, CDR2 YYDKDF (reference sequence). Unmatched junction bases numbered 8, after V lost 5 bases and J lost 5 bases. The CDR3 nucleotides are TGTGCCACCAGCTTTCCAGGGGGCAGCGACGAGCAGTACTTC. It is translated as CATSFPGGSDEQYF.

The chain couples TRBV20-1 to TRBJ2-7, with 9 bases matching TRBD1. Germline V gene sequence: CDR1 DFQATT, CDR2 SNEGSKA (reference sequence). Trimming removed 5 bases from V and 5 bases from J; junction bases left unmatched: 7. CDR3 size: 13 residues. CDR3 amino acids: CSAGEGTGHEQYF. The CDR3, as DNA: TGCAGTGCTGGGGAGGGGACAGGGCACGAGCAGTACTTC.

This clonotype showed up many times. The rearrangement links TRBV7-2 to TRBJ2-5, with 8 bases aligning to TRBD2. The CDR3 runs 16 residues. V was pared by 1 base and J by 4 bases, with 8 bases of the junction left unmatched. The V gene's germline CDR1 is SGHTA and CDR2 FQGNSA. The CDR3 sequence: CASSLVSGGAGETQYF. CDR3 bases: TGTGCCAGCAGCTTAGTTTCCGGGGGGGCGGGAGAGACCCAGTACTTC.